A single T cell receptor (beta chain) is shown here with its context. The sample originates from a study of cytomegalovirus exposure and HLA in healthy donors. Study information: Of roughly 400 genotyped donors, roughly 86% clustered with self-reported Caucasian donors.

The PCR employed 60 Vbeta primers together with 13 Jbeta primers. Sequencing was performed with immunoSEQ multiplex PCR; in TCRdb, only in-frame clones are kept and a portion is missing. The data show roughly 90,000 clones, 74% seen once. The sequence derives from a man aged 25 to 40 in good health and CMV-seropositive. Sequencing used PBMCs.

DNA for the CDR3: TGTGCCAGCAGCTTACGGACAGGGGAGACAGATACGCAGTATTTT. Its protein is CASSLRTGETDTQYF. The chain combines TRBV5-4 with TRBJ2-3, with 9 nucleotides matching TRBD1. Germline V gene sequence: CDR1 SGHNT, CDR2 YYREEE (reference sequence). J lost 3 bases, V lost 2 bases, and 4 bases had no gene match. The CDR3 contains 15 residues.